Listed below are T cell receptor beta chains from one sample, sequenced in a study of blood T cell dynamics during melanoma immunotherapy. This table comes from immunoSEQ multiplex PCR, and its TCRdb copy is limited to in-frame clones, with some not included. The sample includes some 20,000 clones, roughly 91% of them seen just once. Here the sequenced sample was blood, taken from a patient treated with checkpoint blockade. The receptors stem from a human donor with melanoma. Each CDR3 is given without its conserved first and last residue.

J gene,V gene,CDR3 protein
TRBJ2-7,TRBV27,ASSSRQGFYEQY
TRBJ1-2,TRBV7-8,ASSLIQGAGGYT
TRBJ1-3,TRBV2,ASRAGRSPADTIY
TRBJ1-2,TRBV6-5,ASSYSWTANYGYT
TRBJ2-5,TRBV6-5,ASRPTQGGGETQY
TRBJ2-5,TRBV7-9,ASSSPYGAQY
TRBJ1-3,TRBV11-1,ASSLTLTDTIY
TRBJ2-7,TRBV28,ASLGTGVSEQY
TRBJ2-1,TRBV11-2,ASSLELTEQF
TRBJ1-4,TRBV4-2,ASSQDGVPATNEKLF
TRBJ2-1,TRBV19,ASSIGGGSYNEQF
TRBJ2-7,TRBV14,ASSPREALPYEQY
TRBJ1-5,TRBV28,ASSLVTGPSNQPQH
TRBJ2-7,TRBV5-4,ASSLGYTGVYEQY
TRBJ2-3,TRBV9,ASSVVESGGVDTQY
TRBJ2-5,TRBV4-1,ASSQEGRSRRETQY
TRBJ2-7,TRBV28,ASSRQGRTFEQY
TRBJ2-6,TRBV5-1,ASSLAGPATPGANVLT
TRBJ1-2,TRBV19,AVKDSLYYGYT
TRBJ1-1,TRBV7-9,ASSLMTGTEAF
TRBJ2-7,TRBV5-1,ASSVGQGAFIDEQY
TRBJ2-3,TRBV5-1,ASSSGAYTDTQY
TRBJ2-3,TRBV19,ASSRVPELLDTQY
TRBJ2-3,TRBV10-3,AISPDRLAGGTDTQY
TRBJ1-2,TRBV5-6,ASSLSPTGNYGYT
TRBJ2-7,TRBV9,ASSVGGSPNEQY
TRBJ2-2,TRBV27,ASSFSATANTGELF
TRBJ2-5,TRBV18,ASSPKTLAGGGETQY
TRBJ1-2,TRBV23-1,ASRSRIWDRGHYGYT
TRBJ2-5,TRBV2,ASKLRASVQETQY
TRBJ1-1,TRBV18,ASSPGGTGITEAF
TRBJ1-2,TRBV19,ASIPDRGERGYT
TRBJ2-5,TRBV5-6,ASSSYNREETQY
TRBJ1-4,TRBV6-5,ASSSQGRVEKLF
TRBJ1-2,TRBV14,ASSQDGRGPRYGYT
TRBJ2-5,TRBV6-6,ASTGGSETQY
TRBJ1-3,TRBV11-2,ASSPQGQSGNTIY
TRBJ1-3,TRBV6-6,ASSNGLSGNTIY
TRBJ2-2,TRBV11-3,ASSLGGLGNTGELF
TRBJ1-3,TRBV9,ASSVNGNSGNTIY
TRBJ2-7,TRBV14,ASSQDLGGEQY
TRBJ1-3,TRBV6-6,ASSPGGGGNTIY
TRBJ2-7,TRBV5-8,ASSLRRTISYEQY
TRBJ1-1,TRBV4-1,ASSNLSPREGNTEAF
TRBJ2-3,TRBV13,ASSLGRLRDTQY
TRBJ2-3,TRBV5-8,ASSLGLGSTDTQY
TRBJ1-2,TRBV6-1,ASALVGGGGYGYT
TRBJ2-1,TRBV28,ASRGTIAGGRYNEQF